These T cell receptor beta chains were read from a single sample in a study of blood T cell repertoires in COVID-19. The assay was immunoSEQ multiplex PCR, and TCRdb's table has in-frame clones only and misses some. The table lists roughly 160,000 clones, around nine tenths of them singletons, with approximately 10% in the top ten. The specimen was peripheral blood. The receptor source for this set is a woman in her 70s with COVID-19, enrolled during active disease. Each CDR3 is given with its conserved first and last residue. Each record gives: V gene, D gene, J gene, CDR3 length, clone size, CDR3 protein, CDR3 DNA. A D gene is named only where the DNA matches it firmly. Some rows have no size entry. The others give once, few or many, or a class for an expanded clone.

TRBV20-1	TRBD1	TRBJ2-5	15	-	CSASLPFGTEETQYF	TGCAGTGCTAGTCTACCTTTCGGGACAGAAGAGACCCAGTACTTC
TRBV11-2	-	TRBJ1-2	14	-	CASSPLAGKNGYTF	TGTGCCAGCAGCCCCCTGGCAGGAAAGAATGGCTACACCTTC
TRBV5-6	TRBD1	TRBJ2-2	15	-	CASSFSWTGTGELFF	TGTGCCAGCAGCTTTTCCTGGACAGGGACCGGGGAGCTGTTTTTT
TRBV9	TRBD1	TRBJ1-1	13	-	CASSVTGGTEAFF	TGTGCCAGCAGCGTGACAGGGGGCACTGAAGCTTTCTTT
TRBV6-5	-	TRBJ1-5	13	-	CASSYSTGQPQHF	TGTGCCAGCAGTTACTCGACTGGACAGCCCCAGCATTTT
TRBV5-1	TRBD2	TRBJ2-3	15	once	CASSSYSGGADTQYF	TGCGCCAGCAGCTCTTATAGCGGGGGCGCAGATACGCAGTATTTT
TRBV28	-	TRBJ1-5	15	-	CASRKLGRELRPQHF	TGTGCCAGCAGGAAGCTAGGACGGGAACTCCGGCCCCAGCATTTT
TRBV15	TRBD1	TRBJ2-7	15	-	CATSLRDRGSYEQYF	TGTGCCACCAGCTTACGGGACAGGGGATCCTACGAGCAGTACTTC
TRBV3-1/TRBV3-2	TRBD1	TRBJ1-2	13	-	CASSRQGAGGYTF	TGTGCCAGCAGCCGACAGGGGGCGGGTGGCTACACCTTC
TRBV28	-	TRBJ2-5	16	-	CASSPRQGAGQETQYF	TGTGCCAGCAGTCCGCGACAGGGAGCGGGCCAAGAGACCCAGTACTTC